This is a list of T cell receptor beta chains from one sample in a study of T-cell memory formation after mild COVID-19. Each CDR3 protein is one row after TCRdb ran MiXCR on the 5' RACE reads. The sample includes fewer than 40,000 distinct CDR3 sequences, 7.5% to 8% seen only once; the top ten take under 30%. Sequencing was performed on PBMCs or a T cell subset sorted from them (not recorded which). The receptors stem from a man aged 18 to 29 who had mild COVID-19 (a few samples of this study predate the infection). Cell type and time point are not known. CDR3s include the opening cysteine and the closing phenylalanine or tryptophan. Fields, in order: clone size, D gene, V gene, J gene, CDR3 DNA, CDR3 protein. A D gene is named only where the DNA matches it firmly. Rows give clone size only sometimes, using once, few, many, or a class for an expanded clone.

clone size: NA
D gene: TRBD2
V gene: TRBV6-1
J gene: TRBJ2-3
CDR3 DNA: TGTGCCAGCAGTGGGACTAGCGGGGGAGCAGATACGCAGTATTTT
CDR3 protein: CASSGTSGGADTQYF

clone size: many
D gene: NA
V gene: TRBV20-1
J gene: TRBJ1-1
CDR3 DNA: TGCAGTGCTAGTCGGGCTAGGGCGTCCACTGAAGCTTTCTTT
CDR3 protein: CSASRARASTEAFF

clone size: NA
D gene: NA
V gene: TRBV6-6
J gene: TRBJ2-7
CDR3 DNA: TGTGCCAGCAGAGAAGAGAAAGGAGTCTCCTACGAGCAGTACTTC
CDR3 protein: CASREEKGVSYEQYF

clone size: many
D gene: NA
V gene: TRBV7-9
J gene: TRBJ1-5
CDR3 DNA: TGTGCCAGCACCCCCTCTGGGACCGGGCAGCCCCAGCATTTT
CDR3 protein: CASTPSGTGQPQHF

clone size: many
D gene: NA
V gene: TRBV5-1
J gene: TRBJ2-1
CDR3 DNA: TGCGCCAGCAACAGTCAGGGGTACTCCTACAATGAGCAGTTCTTC
CDR3 protein: CASNSQGYSYNEQFF

clone size: many
D gene: NA
V gene: TRBV5-1
J gene: TRBJ1-2
CDR3 DNA: TGCGCCAGCAGCTTGTCAGGGTATGGTCAAGGCTACACCTTC
CDR3 protein: CASSLSGYGQGYTF

clone size: many
D gene: TRBD1
V gene: TRBV6-4
J gene: TRBJ2-2
CDR3 DNA: TGTGCCAGCAGTGACTCGACCGAACAGGGGGCGGCCGGGGAGCTGTTTTTT
CDR3 protein: CASSDSTEQGAAGELFF

clone size: many
D gene: TRBD1
V gene: TRBV7-9
J gene: TRBJ2-6
CDR3 DNA: TGTGCCAGCAGAAGGACAGGGCAGGGGGCTGGGGCCAACGTCCTGACTTTC
CDR3 protein: CASRRTGQGAGANVLTF

clone size: many
D gene: TRBD2
V gene: TRBV6-1
J gene: TRBJ2-3
CDR3 DNA: TGTGCCAGCAGTGAATTTGCTAGCGGGGGGGCATCGGATACGCAGTATTTT
CDR3 protein: CASSEFASGGASDTQYF

clone size: many
D gene: NA
V gene: TRBV7-6
J gene: TRBJ1-6
CDR3 DNA: TGTGCCAGCAGCTTCGGGGTAGATAATTCACCCCTCCACTTT
CDR3 protein: CASSFGVDNSPLHF

clone size: many
D gene: NA
V gene: TRBV5-1
J gene: TRBJ2-5
CDR3 DNA: TGCGCCAGCAGCTTGGAGCCCTCTCAAGAGACCCAGTACTTC
CDR3 protein: CASSLEPSQETQYF

clone size: many
D gene: TRBD1
V gene: TRBV3-1
J gene: TRBJ1-2
CDR3 DNA: TGTGCCAGCAGCCCCCAGGACAGGATAATTAATGGCTACACCTTC
CDR3 protein: CASSPQDRIINGYTF

clone size: NA
D gene: NA
V gene: TRBV29-1
J gene: TRBJ2-3
CDR3 DNA: TGCAGCGTTGGCGACGATACGCAGTATTTT
CDR3 protein: CSVGDDTQYF

clone size: many
D gene: TRBD2
V gene: TRBV23-1
J gene: TRBJ2-3
CDR3 DNA: TGCGCCAGCAGTCAATCAACTAGCGGGGAAGGCACAGATACGCAGTATTTT
CDR3 protein: CASSQSTSGEGTDTQYF

clone size: many
D gene: TRBD2
V gene: TRBV4-3
J gene: TRBJ2-5
CDR3 DNA: TGCGCCAGCAGCCCGTCACTAGCGACCGAGACCCAGTACTTC
CDR3 protein: CASSPSLATETQYF

clone size: many
D gene: TRBD2
V gene: TRBV11-3
J gene: TRBJ2-1
CDR3 DNA: TGTGCCAGCAGCTTGTCCCTAGCGGGGGGTGAAGAGCAGTTCTTC
CDR3 protein: CASSLSLAGGEEQFF

clone size: many
D gene: NA
V gene: TRBV12-3/TRBV12-4
J gene: TRBJ1-5
CDR3 DNA: TGTGCCAGCACCTCAGAACTTCAGCCCCAGCATTTT
CDR3 protein: CASTSELQPQHF

clone size: NA
D gene: NA
V gene: TRBV20-1
J gene: TRBJ2-3
CDR3 DNA: TGCAGTGCTGACCTCGCGATCCGAGATACGCAGTATTTT
CDR3 protein: CSADLAIRDTQYF

clone size: many
D gene: TRBD1
V gene: TRBV28
J gene: TRBJ2-4
CDR3 DNA: TGTGCCAGCAGTGGGGCCGGGACAGGGTTGGCCAAAAACATTCAGTACTTC
CDR3 protein: CASSGAGTGLAKNIQYF

clone size: NA
D gene: TRBD2
V gene: TRBV20-1
J gene: TRBJ2-3
CDR3 DNA: TGCAGTGGGACCTCAAGCGGGGATGACCTGAATACGCAGTATTTT
CDR3 protein: CSGTSSGDDLNTQYF

clone size: many
D gene: NA
V gene: TRBV6-4
J gene: TRBJ2-6
CDR3 DNA: TGTGCCAGCAGTCAAAACTCTGGGGCCAACGTCCTGACTTTC
CDR3 protein: CASSQNSGANVLTF

clone size: many
D gene: NA
V gene: TRBV4-3
J gene: TRBJ2-1
CDR3 DNA: TGCGCCAGCAGCCCGAGGGCCAGGGGTATATACAATGAGCAGTTCTTC
CDR3 protein: CASSPRARGIYNEQFF

clone size: many
D gene: NA
V gene: TRBV7-9
J gene: TRBJ2-7
CDR3 DNA: TGTGCCAGCAGCGTAGGGTTTACCGAGCAGTACTTC
CDR3 protein: CASSVGFTEQYF

clone size: many
D gene: TRBD1
V gene: TRBV7-2
J gene: TRBJ1-1
CDR3 DNA: TGTGCCAGCAGCCTCGACAGGGGAGAAATGAGAGCTTTCTTT
CDR3 protein: CASSLDRGEMRAFF

clone size: few
D gene: NA
V gene: TRBV6-5
J gene: TRBJ1-2
CDR3 DNA: TGTGCCAGCAGTTACGTAAACACAGGGTCGAATGGCTACACCTTC
CDR3 protein: CASSYVNTGSNGYTF

clone size: NA
D gene: NA
V gene: TRBV5-4
J gene: TRBJ2-1
CDR3 DNA: TGTGCCAGCAGCTTGGCCCCAGCGGCCCCGGAGGGTGAGCAGTTCTTC
CDR3 protein: CASSLAPAAPEGEQFF

clone size: NA
D gene: NA
V gene: TRBV12-3/TRBV12-4
J gene: TRBJ2-1
CDR3 DNA: TGTGCCAGCAGTAACCGGGCCGAGCAGTTCTTC
CDR3 protein: CASSNRAEQFF

clone size: many
D gene: NA
V gene: TRBV3-1
J gene: TRBJ2-7
CDR3 DNA: TGTGCCAGCAGCGGGCCGCCGCTCTACGAGCAGTACTTC
CDR3 protein: CASSGPPLYEQYF

clone size: many
D gene: TRBD2
V gene: TRBV7-3
J gene: TRBJ2-5
CDR3 DNA: TGTGCCAGCAGCCCGGCGGGAAGCGGGGGGCCAGGTCGGGAGACCCAGTACTTC
CDR3 protein: CASSPAGSGGPGRETQYF

clone size: few
D gene: NA
V gene: TRBV11-2
J gene: TRBJ2-1
CDR3 DNA: TGTGCCAGCAGCGCGATAGAAGGAGGGAACAATGAGCAGTTCTTC
CDR3 protein: CASSAIEGGNNEQFF

clone size: many
D gene: NA
V gene: TRBV7-3
J gene: TRBJ2-3
CDR3 DNA: TGTGCCAGCAGCTCACCGGGATCTCGGGGAGATACGCAGTATTTT
CDR3 protein: CASSSPGSRGDTQYF